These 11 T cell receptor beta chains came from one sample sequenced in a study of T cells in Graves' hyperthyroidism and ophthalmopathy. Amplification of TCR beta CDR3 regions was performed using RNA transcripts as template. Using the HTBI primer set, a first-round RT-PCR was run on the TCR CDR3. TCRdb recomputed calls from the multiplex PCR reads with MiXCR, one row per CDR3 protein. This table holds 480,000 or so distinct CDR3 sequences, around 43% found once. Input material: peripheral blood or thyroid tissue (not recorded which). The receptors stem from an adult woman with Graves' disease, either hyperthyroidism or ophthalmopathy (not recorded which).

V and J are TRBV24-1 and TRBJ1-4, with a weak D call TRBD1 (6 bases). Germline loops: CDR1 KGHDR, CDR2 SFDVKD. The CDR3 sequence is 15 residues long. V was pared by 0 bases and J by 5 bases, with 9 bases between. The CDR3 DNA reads TGTGCCACCAGTGATTTGGGGCAGGGGAATGAAAAACTGTTTTTT. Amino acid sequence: CATSDLGQGNEKLFF.

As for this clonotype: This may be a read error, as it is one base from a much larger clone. CDR3 protein: CSATKSGCEQYF. The CDR3 region has the DNA TGCAGTGCTACAAAATCGGGGTGCGAGCAGTACTTC. This rearrangement joins TRBV20-1 to TRBJ2-7; D is perhaps TRBD2 (5 bases). V gave up 4 bases and J gave up 6 bases, with 13 bases separating them. The CDR3 sequence is 12 residues long. CDR1 and CDR2 (germline): DFQATT, SNEGSKA (reference sequence).

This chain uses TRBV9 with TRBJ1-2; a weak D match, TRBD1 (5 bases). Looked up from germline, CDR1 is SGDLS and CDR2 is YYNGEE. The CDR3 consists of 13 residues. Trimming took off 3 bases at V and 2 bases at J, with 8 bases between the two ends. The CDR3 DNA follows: TGTGCCAGCAGCGACGGGACCAACTATGGCTACACCTTC. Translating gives CASSDGTNYGYTF.

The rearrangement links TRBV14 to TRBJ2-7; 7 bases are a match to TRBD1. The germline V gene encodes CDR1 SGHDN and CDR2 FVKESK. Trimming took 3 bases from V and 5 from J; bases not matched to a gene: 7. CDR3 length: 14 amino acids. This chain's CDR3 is CASSQITGAHEQYF. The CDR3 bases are TGTGCCAGCAGCCAGATAACAGGGGCGCACGAGCAGTACTTC.

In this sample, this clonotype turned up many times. This chain's CDR3 is CASSIAGTGNEKLFF. DNA for the CDR3: TGTGCCAGTAGTATCGCCGGGACAGGGAATGAAAAACTGTTTTTT. This chain connects TRBV19 to TRBJ1-4; 9 bases align to TRBD1. The CDR3 length is 15 residues. J gave up 5 bases and V 3 bases, and 4 bases lay outside the gene matches. Per the germline V gene, CDR1 is LNHDA and CDR2 is SQIVND (reference sequence).

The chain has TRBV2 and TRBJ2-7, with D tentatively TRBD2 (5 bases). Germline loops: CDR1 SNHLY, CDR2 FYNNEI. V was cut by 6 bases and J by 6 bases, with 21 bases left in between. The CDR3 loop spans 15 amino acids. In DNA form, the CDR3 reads TGTGCCAGCAGAGGTAGGGAGCGCTGGTCGGGCGAGCAGTACTTC. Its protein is CASRGRERWSGEQYF.

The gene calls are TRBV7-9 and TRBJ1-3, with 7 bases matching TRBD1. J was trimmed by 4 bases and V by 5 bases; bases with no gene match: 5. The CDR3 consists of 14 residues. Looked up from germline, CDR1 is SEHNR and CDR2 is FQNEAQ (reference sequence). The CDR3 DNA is TGTGCCAGCAGCAGAGGGACAGTCGGAAACACCATATATTTT. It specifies CASSRGTVGNTIYF.

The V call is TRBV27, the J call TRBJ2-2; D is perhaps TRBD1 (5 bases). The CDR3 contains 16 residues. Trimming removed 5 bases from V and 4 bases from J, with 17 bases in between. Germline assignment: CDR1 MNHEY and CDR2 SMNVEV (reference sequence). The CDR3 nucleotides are TGTGCCAGCAGTCAGACTTCAGGGTGGAGCACCGGGGAGCTGTTTTTT. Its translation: CASSQTSGWSTGELFF.

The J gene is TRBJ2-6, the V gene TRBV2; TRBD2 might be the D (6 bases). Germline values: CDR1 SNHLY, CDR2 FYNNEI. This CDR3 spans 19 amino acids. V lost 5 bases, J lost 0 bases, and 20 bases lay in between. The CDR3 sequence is CASSYPTSGDASGANVLTF. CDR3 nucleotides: TGTGCCAGCAGTTACCCGACATCGGGGGACGCCTCTGGGGCCAACGTCCTGACTTTC.

This chain's CDR3 is CASRGSNTYEQYF. The CDR3, as DNA: TGCGCCAGCAGAGGATCAAATACTTACGAGCAGTACTTC. V and J are TRBV10-2 and TRBJ2-7, with D hard to call. Trimming removed 6 bases at V and 4 bases at J, with 13 bases between. The V gene's germline CDR1 is WSHSY and CDR2 SAAADI. The CDR3 covers 13 residues.

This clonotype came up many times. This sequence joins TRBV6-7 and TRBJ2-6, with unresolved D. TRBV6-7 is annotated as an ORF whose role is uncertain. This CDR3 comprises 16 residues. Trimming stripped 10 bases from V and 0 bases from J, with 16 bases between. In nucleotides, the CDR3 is TGTGCCACCGAGACTTCAGGATTCTCTGGGGCCAACGTCCTGACTTTC. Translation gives CATETSGFSGANVLTF.